The 8 T cell receptor beta chains below were found in one sample sequenced in a study of T cells and Merkel cell carcinoma outcomes. Here immunoSEQ multiplex PCR was the method, and the copy in TCRdb shows in-frame clones only, minus some. The sample includes 15,000 to 16,000 clones, roughly 79% of them seen just once. Sequencing used tumor tissue from Merkel cell carcinoma. Receptors were obtained from a human donor with Merkel cell carcinoma.

The V call is TRBV19, the J call TRBJ1-5; D gene unclear. From germline, CDR1 is LNHDA and CDR2 SQIVND (reference sequence). V shed 4 bases and J shed 8 bases, with 9 bases lying between them. The CDR3 spans 12 residues. The CDR3 coding sequence is TGTGCCAGTAGTAACTGGAAGGAGCCCCAGCATTTT. Its translation is CASSNWKEPQHF.

Regarding this clone: The sample holds other DNA sequences that translate to the same CDR3. The rearrangement links TRBV5-1 to TRBJ2-1, with 7 nucleotides matching TRBD2. With 5 bases clipped from V and 5 bases from J, the junction kept 10 bases outside the gene matches. This CDR3 comprises 15 residues. Germline V gives CDR1 SGHRS, CDR2 YFSETQ. CDR3 sequence (DNA): TGCGCCAGCAGTCTCGTGGGGGAGGGACACAATGAGCAGTTCTTC. Protein: CASSLVGEGHNEQFF.

V usage is TRBV5-1 and J usage is TRBJ1-1; D gene unclear. Germline V CDR1 and CDR2: SGHRS, YFSETQ. This CDR3 has 12 amino acids. V was trimmed by 4 bases and J by 8 bases, leaving 12 bases between them. CDR3 bases: TGCGCCAGCAGCGAATCAGGAGAAGAAGCTTTCTTT. This translates into CASSESGEEAFF.

A remark on this clone: This sample includes further DNA sequences coding for the same CDR3. DNA for the CDR3: TGTGCCAGCAGCTCCAGTACAGATACGCAGTATTTT. Its protein product is CASSSSTDTQYF. V and J are TRBV11-2 and TRBJ2-3; D remains unclear. The ends were cut back, 4 bases at V and 3 bases at J, with 5 bases in the middle. The CDR3 loop spans 12 amino acids. Germline loops: CDR1 SGHAT, CDR2 FQNNGV.

Of note for this clone: A read error is possible here, since a much larger clone lies one base away. The same CDR3 can be traced to other DNA sequences in this sample. V is TRBV27 and J is TRBJ1-1; no firm D call. V lost 5 bases and J lost 2, with 15 bases in between. Per germline, CDR1 MNHEY and CDR2 SMNVEV (reference sequence). The CDR3 length is 15 residues. CDR3 sequence (DNA): TGTGCCAGCAGTCCCCTGGGCAGACTAAACACTGAAGCTTTCTTT. This codes for CASSPLGRLNTEAFF.

The chain has TRBV7-9 and TRBJ1-1; D is perhaps TRBD1 (6 bases). Germline lookup yields CDR1 SEHNR and CDR2 FQNEAQ (reference sequence). Trimming pared 1 base from V and 8 bases from J, leaving 14 bases between. This CDR3 spans 14 amino acids. This chain's CDR3 is CASSLGEQGKEAFF. CDR3 DNA sequence: TGTGCCAGCAGCTTAGGCGAACAGGGAAAGGAAGCTTTCTTT.

The chain uses TRBV19 and TRBJ2-7; TRBD1 aligns across 7 bases. The ends lost 4 bases at V and 2 bases at J; junction bases unmatched: 8. Germline CDR1 reads LNHDA; CDR2 reads SQIVND (reference sequence). The CDR3 has 15 amino acids. The CDR3 loop reads CASSTWDRQAYEQYF. CDR3 nucleotide sequence: TGTGCCAGTAGTACCTGGGACAGACAGGCCTACGAGCAGTACTTC.

The rearrangement uses TRBV5-1 and TRBJ2-2, with D possibly matching TRBD1 (5 bases). The V gene's germline CDR1 is SGHRS and CDR2 YFSETQ. There are 14 residues in the CDR3. The V gene lost 5 bases and the J gene lost 3 bases, with 11 bases spanning the gap. The CDR3 here is CASSFTGDTGELFF. The CDR3 DNA is TGCGCCAGCAGTTTCACAGGTGACACCGGGGAGCTGTTTTTT. Variable domain in full (rest from reference TRBV5-1 and TRBJ2-2): KAGVTQTPRYLIKTRGQQVTLSCSPISGHRSVSWYQQTPGQGLQFLFEYFSETQRNKGNFPGRFSGRQFSNSRSEMNVSTLELGDSALYLCASSFTGDTGELFFGEGSRLTVL.